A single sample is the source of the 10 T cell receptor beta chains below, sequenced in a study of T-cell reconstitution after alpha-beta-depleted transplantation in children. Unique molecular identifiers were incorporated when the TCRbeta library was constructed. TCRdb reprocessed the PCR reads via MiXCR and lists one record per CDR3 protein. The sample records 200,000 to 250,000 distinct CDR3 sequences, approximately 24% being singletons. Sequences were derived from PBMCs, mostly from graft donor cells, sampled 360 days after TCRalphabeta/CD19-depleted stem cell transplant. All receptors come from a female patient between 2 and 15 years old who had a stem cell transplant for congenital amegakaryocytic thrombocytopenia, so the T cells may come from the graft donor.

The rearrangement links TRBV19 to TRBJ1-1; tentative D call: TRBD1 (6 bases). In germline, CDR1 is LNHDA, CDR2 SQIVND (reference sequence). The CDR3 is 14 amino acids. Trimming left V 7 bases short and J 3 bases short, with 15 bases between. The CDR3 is CASTYAGADTEAFF. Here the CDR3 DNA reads TGTGCCAGTACTTATGCAGGGGCCGACACTGAAGCTTTCTTT.

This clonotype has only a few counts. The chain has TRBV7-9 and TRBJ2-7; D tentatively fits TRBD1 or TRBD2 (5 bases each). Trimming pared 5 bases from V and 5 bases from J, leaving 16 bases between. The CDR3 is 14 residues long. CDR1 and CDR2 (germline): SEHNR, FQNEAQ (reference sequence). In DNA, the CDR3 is TGTGCCAGCAGCCCACGGGTAGGGGAGCACGAGCAGTACTTC. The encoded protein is CASSPRVGEHEQYF.

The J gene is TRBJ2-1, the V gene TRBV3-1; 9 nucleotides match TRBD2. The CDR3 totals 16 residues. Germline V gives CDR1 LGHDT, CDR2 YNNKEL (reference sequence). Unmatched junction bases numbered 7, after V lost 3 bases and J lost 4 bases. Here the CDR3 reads CASSQMSSGVYNEQFF. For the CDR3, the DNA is TGTGCCAGCAGCCAGATGTCTAGCGGGGTTTACAATGAGCAGTTCTTC.

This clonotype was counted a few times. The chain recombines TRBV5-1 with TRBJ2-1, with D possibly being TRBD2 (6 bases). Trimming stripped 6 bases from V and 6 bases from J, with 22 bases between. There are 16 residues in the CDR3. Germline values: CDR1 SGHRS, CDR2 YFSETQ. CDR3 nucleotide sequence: TGCGCCAGCACCGACAGTGGTGGAGGGAGTGTCAATGAGCAGTTCTTC. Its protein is CASTDSGGGSVNEQFF.

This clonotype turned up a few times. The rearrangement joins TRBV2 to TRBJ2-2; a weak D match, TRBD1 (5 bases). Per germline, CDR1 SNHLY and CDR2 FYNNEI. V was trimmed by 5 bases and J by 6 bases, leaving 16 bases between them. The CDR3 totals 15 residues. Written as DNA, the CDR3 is TGTGCCAGCAGTAGAAATACAGGTTTAGCCGGGGAGCTGTTTTTT. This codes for CASSRNTGLAGELFF.

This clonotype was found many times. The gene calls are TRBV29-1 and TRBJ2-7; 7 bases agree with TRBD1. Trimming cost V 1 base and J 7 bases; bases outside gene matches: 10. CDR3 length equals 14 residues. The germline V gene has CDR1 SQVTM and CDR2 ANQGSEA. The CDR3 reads CSVEAPDRLGEQYF. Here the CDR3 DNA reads TGCAGCGTTGAAGCCCCGGACAGGTTGGGGGAGCAGTACTTC.

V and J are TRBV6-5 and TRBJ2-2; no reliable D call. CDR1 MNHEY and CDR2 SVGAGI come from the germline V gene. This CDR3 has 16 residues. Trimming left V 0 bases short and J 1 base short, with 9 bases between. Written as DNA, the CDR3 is TGTGCCAGCAGTTACTCGAGGACGGAGAACACCGGGGAGCTGTTTTTT. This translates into CASSYSRTENTGELFF.

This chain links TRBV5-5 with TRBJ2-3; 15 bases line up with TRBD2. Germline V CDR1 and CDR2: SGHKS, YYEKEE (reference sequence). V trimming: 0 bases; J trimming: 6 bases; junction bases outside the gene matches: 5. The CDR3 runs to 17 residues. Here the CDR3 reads CASSLGHGTSGRDTQYF. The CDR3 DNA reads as TGTGCCAGCAGCTTGGGTCATGGGACTAGCGGGAGGGATACGCAGTATTTT.

The CDR3 DNA reads as TGTGCCGTTAGGACCGCACAAAGGGACTCCGGGGAGCTGTTTTTT. Its translation is CAVRTAQRDSGELFF. V usage is TRBV2 and J usage is TRBJ2-2, with D maybe TRBD2 (6 bases). The V end was cut by 11 bases, the J end by 6 bases, with 22 bases between. The CDR3 extends over 15 amino acids. Germline CDR1 and CDR2: SNHLY and FYNNEI.

CDR3 nucleotides: TGTGCCAGCAGTTTAGTGGGGACAGGGACGCAGTATTTT. This translates into CASSLVGTGTQYF. V usage is TRBV12-3 or TRBV12-4 and J usage is TRBJ2-3; TRBD1 agrees at 9 bases. The CDR3 spans 13 residues. J gave up 9 bases and V 1 base, and 2 bases lay outside the gene matches.